This T cell receptor (beta chain) originates from a study of T cell responses to AZD1222 COVID-19 vaccine (dated by TCRdb to the early 2020s). Context from the whole study: AZD1222 recipients whose second dose came at about 4 weeks and those whose second dose came at about 12 weeks were combined into one group, since spike-specific TCR depth and breadth did not differ between the two schedules. Trial participants were enrolled into age subgroups of 18-55, 56-69 and 70-plus years, which contained around 140, 26 and 57 TCR-sequenced participants, respectively. A total of just over 230 trial participants underwent TCR sequencing, of whom nearly 210 had received two doses of AZD1222 and about 25 had received two doses of the MenACWY control vaccine. General conclusions and limits of the study: Vaccine-associated CD4 TCRs spanned the whole spike protein, with dominant responses in regions 160-218 and 743-854. Only six AZD1222 recipients were SARS-CoV-2 seropositive at baseline, limiting conclusions about previously exposed vaccinees. A significant rise in spike-specific TCR breadth and depth was observed after two AZD1222 doses relative to day 0 and relative to MenACWY recipients. Participants were mostly white British and included more females than males, and it was suggested by the authors that clonal diversity may have been underestimated. The 56-69-year group was small, and its depth increase did not reach significance, likely because of low power. Reportedly, close to half of the unique spike-specific TCRs recognized epitopes lying outside the regions that are mutated in the B.1.351 and B.1.1.7 variants. Because no day 14 peak-response samples were available, the repertoires could be characterized only after the peak T cell response.

V gives up 2 bases and J gives up 7 bases, and the segment between their germline ends measures 8 bases. Counted from cysteine to phenylalanine, this CDR3 has 12 amino acids. Kept here is only the CDR3 DNA, which spans 36 bases and is read in frame from base 1. Sequences MNHEY (CDR1) and SVGAGI (CDR2) are obtained from the germline V gene. The CDR3 regions of human TCRbeta chains were analyzed by immunosequencing. Per the source publication's procedure: TCRs in the repertoires were compared against a reference library of SARS-CoV-2-specific TCRs that had been generated with the MIRA antigen-specificity platform. Breadth meant the fraction of unique TCRs that were SARS-CoV-2-associated, whereas depth meant the fraction of total T cells that were SARS-CoV-2-associated. Using the MIRA data, each spike-specific TCR was assigned both to the spike region to which the TCR was reactive and to a CD4 or CD8 class. Log10-transformed breadth and depth values were compared by one-way ANOVA with Sidak's multiple comparisons tests. The source is immuneACCESS, and TCRdb retained only in-frame sequences with V and J called. Part of the clones is not carried over; for the studies checked, unresolved V genes explain less than half of this, and the remainder is unexplained. V, J and clone size were drawn from that table, and D and trimming were deduced from the DNA. Recorded for this sample are roughly 150,000 clones; 85% to 90% of them occurred a single time. The ten largest clones capture 6.9% of the sample.

A remark on this clone: What this receptor recognizes is not known. Base qualities are not provided; no much larger clone lies one nucleotide away.

What the time point label conveys for this sample: baseline before first vaccination. Vaccinee samples were obtained from the UK trials COV001 and COV002, which included a single-blind randomized controlled phase 2/3 trial of AZD1222 (ChAdOx1 nCoV-19) in healthy adults. Trial participant PBMC samples were collected at day 0 and day 28 after the second dose for TCRbeta chain sequencing. This TCR came from an adult in good health. The starting material was peripheral blood, obtained on day 0 of AZD1222 vaccination. The rearranged segments are TRBV6-5 and TRBJ1-2; the D gene cannot be named for sure. At the DNA level, the sequence is TGTGCCAGCAGTTACCGTGGTAGTGGCTACACCTTC. Its product reads: CASSYRGSGYTF.